This record looks at one T cell receptor beta chain sequence and its context. Its antigen remains undetermined. Base qualities are not recorded, but no much larger clone differs from it by a single base. Spanning cysteine to phenylalanine, the CDR3 consists of 16 amino acids. Only the CDR3 region is kept as DNA, spanning 48 bases read in frame from base 1. V has 5 bases trimmed and J has 0 bases trimmed; junction bases matching no gene number 7. The germline V gene yields SGHVT for CDR1 and SQSDAQ for CDR2. These data originate in a study of early T cells in non-severe SARS-CoV-2 infection (dated by TCRdb to 2020 to 2023). About the full investigation: Bulk RNA from unsorted whole blood was used for TCR sequencing, so alpha and beta chains could not be paired. The investigation overall reported the following: VDJdb matching was skewed toward anti-spike CD8 responses and likely underestimated virus-specific expansions by missing private and CD4 specificities.

This was a case-control study nested in a cohort of healthcare workers in London, UK, who had nasopharyngeal swab PCR tests and blood samples taken every week. Healthcare workers were enrolled in the week of the UK lockdown, from 23 to 31 March 2020, and were followed every week for up to roughly 15 weeks. Libraries came from 5' RACE. The data were produced on a NextSeq 500. Unique molecular identifiers were attached to individual cDNA molecules in the TCR library protocol so that sequencing error and PCR bias could be corrected. Both TCR alpha and beta chains were sequenced, and tight co-correlation was observed between alpha and beta sequence abundances in each sample. On the study's bioinformatics: Decombinator V4 was used to perform V gene, J gene and CDR3 annotation of TCR sequences. TCRs were defined as expanded if a significant change between any two time points was detected under a Poisson model with p below 0.0001. TCR abundances were normalised to the total number of TCRs sequenced per sample and expressed as counts per million. TRAV1-2 paired with TRAJ12, TRAJ20 or TRAJ33 defined MAIT TCRs, while TRAV10 paired with TRAJ18 defined iNKT TCRs. VDJdb, accessed 1 November 2021, was searched for CMV, EBV and SARS-CoV-2 annotated TCRs, with TCRs annotated for multiple antigens excluded. TCRdb reran the public reads through fastp at Q25 and MiXCR, keeping productive beta chains. Rows are unified per CDR3 protein, each entry keeping the most common DNA and genes. In this record, the V and J calls reflect TCRdb's handling and not the investigators' own analysis. In all, the sample holds approximately 69,000 distinct CDR3 sequences, and around an eighth of those were seen once. The top ten hold around 2.8% of the sample.

Source: whole blood, taken at baseline. The TCR originated in an adult who was a healthcare worker with PCR-confirmed SARS-CoV-2 infection or an uninfected control (not recorded which). Recombination connected TRBV7-4 to TRBJ1-5, with 7 junctional bases fitting TRBD1. The DNA sequence reads TGTGCCAGCAGCCCGGGACAGCTAAATAGCAATCAGCCCCAGCATTTT. This translates into CASSPGQLNSNQPQHF.